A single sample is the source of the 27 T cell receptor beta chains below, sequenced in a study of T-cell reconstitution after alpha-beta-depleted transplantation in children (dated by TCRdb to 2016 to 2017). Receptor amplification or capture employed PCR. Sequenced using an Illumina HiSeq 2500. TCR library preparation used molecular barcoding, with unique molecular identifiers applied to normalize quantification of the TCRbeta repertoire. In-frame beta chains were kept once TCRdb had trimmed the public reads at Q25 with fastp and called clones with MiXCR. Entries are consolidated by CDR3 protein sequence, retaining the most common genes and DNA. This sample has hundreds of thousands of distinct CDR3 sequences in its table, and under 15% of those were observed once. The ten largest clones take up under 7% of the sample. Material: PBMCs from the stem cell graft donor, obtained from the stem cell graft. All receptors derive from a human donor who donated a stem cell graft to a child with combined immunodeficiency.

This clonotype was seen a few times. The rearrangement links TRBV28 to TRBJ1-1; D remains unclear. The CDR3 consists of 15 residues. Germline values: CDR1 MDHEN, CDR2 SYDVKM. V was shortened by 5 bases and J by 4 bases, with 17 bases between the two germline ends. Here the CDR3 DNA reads TGTGCCAGCAGTCTAGCTAGAGGTGGTGGCACTGAAGCTTTCTTT. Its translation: CASSLARGGGTEAFF. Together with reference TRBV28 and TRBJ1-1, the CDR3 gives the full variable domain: DVKVTQSSRYLVKRTGEKVFLECVQDMDHENMFWYRQDPGLGLRLIYFSYDVKMKEKGDIPEGYSVSREKKERFSLILESASTNQTSMYLCASSLARGGGTEAFFGQGTRLTVV.

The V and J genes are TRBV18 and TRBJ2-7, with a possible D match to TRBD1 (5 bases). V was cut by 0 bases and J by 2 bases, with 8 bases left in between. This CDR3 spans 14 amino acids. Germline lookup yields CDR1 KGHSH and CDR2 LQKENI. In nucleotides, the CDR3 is TGTGCCAGCTCACCACCGATGGGGCCCTACGAGCAGTACTTC. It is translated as CASSPPMGPYEQYF.

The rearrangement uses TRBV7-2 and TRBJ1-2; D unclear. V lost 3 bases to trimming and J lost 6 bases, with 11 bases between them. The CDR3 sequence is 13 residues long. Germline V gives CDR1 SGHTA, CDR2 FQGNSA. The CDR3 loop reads CASSFLPTDGYTF. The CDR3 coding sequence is TGTGCCAGCAGCTTCCTCCCGACTGATGGCTACACCTTC.

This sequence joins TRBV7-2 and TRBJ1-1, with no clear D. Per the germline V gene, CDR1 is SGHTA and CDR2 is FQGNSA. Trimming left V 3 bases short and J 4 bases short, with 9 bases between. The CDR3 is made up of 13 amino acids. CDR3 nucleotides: TGTGCCAGCAGCTTGGCGGAGGTCACTGAAGCTTTCTTT. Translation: CASSLAEVTEAFF.

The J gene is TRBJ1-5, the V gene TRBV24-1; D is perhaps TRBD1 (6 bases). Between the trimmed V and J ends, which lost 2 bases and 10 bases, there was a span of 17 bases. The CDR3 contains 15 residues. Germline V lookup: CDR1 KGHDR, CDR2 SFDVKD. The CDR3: CATSDSSQGRYPQHF. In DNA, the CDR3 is TGTGCCACCAGTGATTCCTCCCAGGGGCGATATCCCCAGCATTTT.

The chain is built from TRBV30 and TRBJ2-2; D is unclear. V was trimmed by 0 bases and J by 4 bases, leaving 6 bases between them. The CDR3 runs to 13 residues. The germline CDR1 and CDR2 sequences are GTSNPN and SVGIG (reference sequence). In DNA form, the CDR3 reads TGTGCCTGGAGTGTCGGATCCACCGGGGAGCTGTTTTTT. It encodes CAWSVGSTGELFF.

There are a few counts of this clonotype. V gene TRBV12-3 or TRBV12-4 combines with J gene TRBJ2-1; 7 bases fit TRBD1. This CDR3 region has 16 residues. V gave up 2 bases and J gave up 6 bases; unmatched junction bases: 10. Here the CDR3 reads CASSLPTGILTNEQFF. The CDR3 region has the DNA TGTGCCAGCAGTTTACCGACAGGGATTCTGACCAATGAGCAGTTCTTC.

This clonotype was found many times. This CDR3 is CASSWTDPTDTQYF. CDR3 DNA: TGCGCCAGCAGCTGGACAGATCCGACAGATACGCAGTATTTT. The chain carries TRBV5-1 and TRBJ2-3; D may be TRBD1 (6 bases). The CDR3 runs to 14 residues. Germline V gene data show CDR1 as SGHRS and CDR2 as YFSETQ. V shed 3 bases and J shed 3 bases, with 11 bases lying between them. The full variable domain, with the rest looked up from reference TRBV5-1 and TRBJ2-3, is KAGVTQTPRYLIKTRGQQVTLSCSPISGHRSVSWYQQTPGQGLQFLFEYFSETQRNKGNFPGRFSGRQFSNSRSEMNVSTLELGDSALYLCASSWTDPTDTQYFGPGTRLTVL.

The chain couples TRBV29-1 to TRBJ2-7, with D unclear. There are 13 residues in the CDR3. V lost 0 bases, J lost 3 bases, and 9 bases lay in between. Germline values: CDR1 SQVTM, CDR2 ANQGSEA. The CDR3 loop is CSVEDRQSYEQYF. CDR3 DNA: TGCAGCGTTGAAGATCGGCAGAGCTACGAGCAGTACTTC.

In nucleotides, the CDR3 is TGTGCCAGCAGTCCCCGGCGTTTGAGGCAGACCGATGAGCAGTTCTTC. Protein sequence: CASSPRRLRQTDEQFF. The chain has TRBV25-1 and TRBJ2-1; D gene uncertain. This CDR3 has 16 residues. Looked up from germline, CDR1 is MGHDK and CDR2 is SYGVNS. Trimming left V 5 bases short and J 8 bases short, with 22 bases between.

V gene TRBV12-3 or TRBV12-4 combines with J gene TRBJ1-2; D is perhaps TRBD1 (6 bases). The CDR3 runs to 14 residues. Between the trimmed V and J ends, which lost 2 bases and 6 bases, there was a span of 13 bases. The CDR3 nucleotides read TGTGCCAGCAGTTTATGGGGGGCTGCGGATGGCTACACCTTC. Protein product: CASSLWGAADGYTF.

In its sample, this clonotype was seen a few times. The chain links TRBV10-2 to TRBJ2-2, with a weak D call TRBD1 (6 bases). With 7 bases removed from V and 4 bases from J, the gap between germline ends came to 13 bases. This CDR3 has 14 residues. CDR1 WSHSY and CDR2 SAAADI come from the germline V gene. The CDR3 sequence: CASTGQGSTGELFF. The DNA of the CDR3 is TGCGCCAGCACCGGGCAGGGGAGCACCGGGGAGCTGTTTTTT.

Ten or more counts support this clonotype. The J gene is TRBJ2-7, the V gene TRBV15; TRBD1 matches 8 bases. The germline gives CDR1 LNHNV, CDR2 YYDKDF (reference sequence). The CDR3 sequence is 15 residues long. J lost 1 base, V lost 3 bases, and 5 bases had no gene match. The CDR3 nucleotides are TGTGCCACCAGCAGGCGCGGACAGGGATCCTACGAGCAGTACTTC. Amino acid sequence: CATSRRGQGSYEQYF. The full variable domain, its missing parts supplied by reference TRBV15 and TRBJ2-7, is DAMVIQNPRYQVTQFGKPVTLSCSQTLNHNVMYWYQQKSSQAPKLLFHYYDKDFNNEADTPDNFQSRRPNTSFCFLDIRSPGLGDTAMYLCATSRRGQGSYEQYFGPGTRLTVT.

The CDR3 region is CATSGTGRAYNEQFF. In DNA, the CDR3 is TGTGCCACCAGCGGAACAGGGAGGGCCTACAATGAGCAGTTCTTC. V usage is TRBV15 and J usage is TRBJ2-1, with TRBD2 as a possible D gene (7 bases). CDR3 length equals 15 residues. Trimming took 5 bases from V and 2 from J, leaving 13 bases between them. CDR1 is LNHNV, CDR2 YYDKDF, per germline (reference sequence).

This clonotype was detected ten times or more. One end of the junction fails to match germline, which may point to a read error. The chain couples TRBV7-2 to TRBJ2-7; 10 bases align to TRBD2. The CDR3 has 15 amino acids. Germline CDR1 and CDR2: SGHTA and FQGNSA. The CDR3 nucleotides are TGTGCCAGCAGCGTAGCGAGCGGGGGGGCCTACGAGCAGTACTTC. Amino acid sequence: CASSVASGGAYEQYF.

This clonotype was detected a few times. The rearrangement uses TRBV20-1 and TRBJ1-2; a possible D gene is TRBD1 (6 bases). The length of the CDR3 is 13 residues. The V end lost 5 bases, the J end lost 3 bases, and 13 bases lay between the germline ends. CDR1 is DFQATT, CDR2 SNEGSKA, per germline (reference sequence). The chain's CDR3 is CSAYRASDYGYTF. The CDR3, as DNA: TGCAGTGCTTACAGGGCATCGGACTATGGCTACACCTTC.

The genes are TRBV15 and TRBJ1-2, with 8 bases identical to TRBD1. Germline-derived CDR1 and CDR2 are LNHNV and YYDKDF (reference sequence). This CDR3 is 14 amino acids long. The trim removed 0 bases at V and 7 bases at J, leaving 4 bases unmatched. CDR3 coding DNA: TGTGCCACCAGCAGAGACAGGGGGCTCTCTGGCTACACCTTC. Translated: CATSRDRGLSGYTF. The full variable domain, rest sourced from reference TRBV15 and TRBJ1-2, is DAMVIQNPRYQVTQFGKPVTLSCSQTLNHNVMYWYQQKSSQAPKLLFHYYDKDFNNEADTPDNFQSRRPNTSFCFLDIRSPGLGDTAMYLCATSRDRGLSGYTFGSGTRLTVV.

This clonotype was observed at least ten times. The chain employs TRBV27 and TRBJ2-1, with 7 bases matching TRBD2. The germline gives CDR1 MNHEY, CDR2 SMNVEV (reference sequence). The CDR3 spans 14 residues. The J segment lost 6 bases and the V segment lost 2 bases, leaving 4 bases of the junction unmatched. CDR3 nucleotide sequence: TGTGCCAGCAGTTTAGGGCTAGCGGCCAATGAGCAGTTCTTC. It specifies CASSLGLAANEQFF.

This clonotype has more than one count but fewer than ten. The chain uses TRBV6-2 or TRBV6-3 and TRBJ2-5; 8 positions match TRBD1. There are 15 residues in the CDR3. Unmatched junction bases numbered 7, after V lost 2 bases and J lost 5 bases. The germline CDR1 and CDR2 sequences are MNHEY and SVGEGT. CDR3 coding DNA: TGTGCCAGCAGTTACGGCGGACAGGGTGAGGAGACCCAGTACTTC. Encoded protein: CASSYGGQGEETQYF.

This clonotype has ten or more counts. The CDR3 bases are TGCGCCAGCAGCCAAAGATTGCTAGCGCCCTCACTCACAGATACGCAGTATTTT. Its protein product is CASSQRLLAPSLTDTQYF. J is TRBJ2-3 and V is TRBV4-3; maybe TRBD2 (6 bases). The CDR3 contains 18 residues. Deletions cut 2 bases from V and 2 bases from J, with 20 bases between. Germline lookup yields CDR1 LGHNA and CDR2 YSLEER.

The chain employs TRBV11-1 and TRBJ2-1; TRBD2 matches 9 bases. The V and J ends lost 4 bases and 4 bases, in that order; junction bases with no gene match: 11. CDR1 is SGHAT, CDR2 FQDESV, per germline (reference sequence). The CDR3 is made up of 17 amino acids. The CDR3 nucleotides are TGTGCCAGCAGCTACTTACCTAGCGGGATCTCGTACAATGAGCAGTTCTTC. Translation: CASSYLPSGISYNEQFF.

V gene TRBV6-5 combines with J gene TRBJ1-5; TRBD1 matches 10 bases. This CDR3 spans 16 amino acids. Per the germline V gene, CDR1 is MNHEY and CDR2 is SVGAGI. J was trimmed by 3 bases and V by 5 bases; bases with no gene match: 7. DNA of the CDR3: TGTGCCAGCAGTCCCGGGACAGGGGTTATCAATCAGCCCCAGCATTTT. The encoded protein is CASSPGTGVINQPQHF.

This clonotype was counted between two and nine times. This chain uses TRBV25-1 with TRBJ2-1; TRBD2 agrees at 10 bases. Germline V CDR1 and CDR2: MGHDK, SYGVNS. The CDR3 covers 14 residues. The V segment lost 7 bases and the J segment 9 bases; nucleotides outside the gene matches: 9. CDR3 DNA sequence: TGTGCCAGCAACACGGGACTAGCGACGAGTGAGCAGTTCTTC. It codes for CASNTGLATSEQFF.

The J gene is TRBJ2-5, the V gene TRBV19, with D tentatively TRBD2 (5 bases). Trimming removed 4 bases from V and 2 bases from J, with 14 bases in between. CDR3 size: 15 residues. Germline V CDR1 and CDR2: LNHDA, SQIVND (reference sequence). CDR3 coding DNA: TGTGCCAGTAGTACTATCGGGATAGGACAAGAGACCCAGTACTTC. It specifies CASSTIGIGQETQYF.

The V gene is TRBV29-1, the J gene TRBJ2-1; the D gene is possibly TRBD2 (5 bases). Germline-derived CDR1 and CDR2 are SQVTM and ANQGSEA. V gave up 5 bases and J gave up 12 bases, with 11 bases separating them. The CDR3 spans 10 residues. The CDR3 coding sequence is TGCAGCGTTTTAAGCGGTGGGCAGTTCTTC. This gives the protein CSVLSGGQFF.

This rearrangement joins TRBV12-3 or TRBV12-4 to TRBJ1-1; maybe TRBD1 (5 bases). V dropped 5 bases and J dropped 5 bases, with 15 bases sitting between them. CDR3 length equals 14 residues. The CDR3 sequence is CASSPEGGETEAFF. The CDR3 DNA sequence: TGTGCCAGCAGTCCCGAGGGAGGGGAGACTGAAGCTTTCTTT.

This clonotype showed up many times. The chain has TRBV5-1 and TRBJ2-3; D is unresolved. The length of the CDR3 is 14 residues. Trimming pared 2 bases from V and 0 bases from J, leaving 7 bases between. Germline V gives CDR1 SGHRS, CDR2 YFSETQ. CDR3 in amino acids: CASSFSESTDTQYF. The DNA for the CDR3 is TGCGCCAGCAGCTTCAGCGAGAGCACAGATACGCAGTATTTT. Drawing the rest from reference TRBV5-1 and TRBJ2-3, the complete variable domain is KAGVTQTPRYLIKTRGQQVTLSCSPISGHRSVSWYQQTPGQGLQFLFEYFSETQRNKGNFPGRFSGRQFSNSRSEMNVSTLELGDSALYLCASSFSESTDTQYFGPGTRLTVL.